The clone carrying this T cell receptor beta chain was seen only once. Germline CDR1 and CDR2: MRHNA and SNTAGT. Unmatched junction bases numbered 2, after V lost 5 bases and J lost 8 bases. The CDR3 totals 14 residues. These data originate in a study of T cells in localized non-small cell lung cancer. Profiling relied on immunoSEQ multiplex PCR, and the TCRdb table lists in-frame clones only, not all of them. The sample has about 25,000 clones, approximately 84% seen once. The source of this sequence is a male donor aged 60 or over with stage II squamous cell lung carcinoma. The starting material was peripheral blood, obtained before any cancer treatment. The chain has TRBV6-4 and TRBJ2-1; 14 bases are a match to TRBD2. Here the CDR3 DNA reads TGTGCCAGCAGTCCGGGACTAGCGGGAGATGAGCAGTTCTTC. This sequence encodes CASSPGLAGDEQFF.